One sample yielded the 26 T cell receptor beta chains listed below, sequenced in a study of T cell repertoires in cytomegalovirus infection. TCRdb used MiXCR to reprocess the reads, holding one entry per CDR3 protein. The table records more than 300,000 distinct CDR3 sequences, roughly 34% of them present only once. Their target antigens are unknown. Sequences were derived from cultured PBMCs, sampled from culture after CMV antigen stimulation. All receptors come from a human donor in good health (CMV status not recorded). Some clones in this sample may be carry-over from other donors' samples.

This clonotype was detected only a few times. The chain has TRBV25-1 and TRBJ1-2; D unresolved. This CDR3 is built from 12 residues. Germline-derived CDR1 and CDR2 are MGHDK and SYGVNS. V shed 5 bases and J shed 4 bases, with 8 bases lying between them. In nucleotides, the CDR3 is TGTGCCAGCAGTCGGTCGGCCTATGGCTACACCTTC. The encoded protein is CASSRSAYGYTF.

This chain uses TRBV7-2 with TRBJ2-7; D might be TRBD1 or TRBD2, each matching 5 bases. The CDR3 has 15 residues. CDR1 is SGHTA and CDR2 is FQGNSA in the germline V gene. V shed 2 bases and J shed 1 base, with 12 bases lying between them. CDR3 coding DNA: TGTGCCAGCAGCTTACCTGGGACGGCTTCCTACGAGCAGTACTTC. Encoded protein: CASSLPGTASYEQYF.

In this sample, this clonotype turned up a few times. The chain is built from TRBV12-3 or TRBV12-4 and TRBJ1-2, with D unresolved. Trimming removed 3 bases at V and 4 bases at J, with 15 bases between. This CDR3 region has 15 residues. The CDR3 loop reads CASSFKPHGLYGYTF. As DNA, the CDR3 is TGTGCCAGCAGTTTTAAACCCCACGGTCTCTATGGCTACACCTTC.

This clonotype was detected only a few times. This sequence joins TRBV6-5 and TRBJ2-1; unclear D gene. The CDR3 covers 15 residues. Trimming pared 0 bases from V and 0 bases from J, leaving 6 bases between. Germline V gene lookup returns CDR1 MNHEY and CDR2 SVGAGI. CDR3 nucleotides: TGTGCCAGCAGTTACTCCTCCAGCTCCTACAATGAGCAGTTCTTC. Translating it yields CASSYSSSSYNEQFF.

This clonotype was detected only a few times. Written as DNA, the CDR3 is TGTGCCAGCAGCCCGCGGACTAGCGGGGGTTACGAGCAGTACTTC. Translating gives CASSPRTSGGYEQYF. V gene TRBV7-2 combines with J gene TRBJ2-7; 13 bases are a match to TRBD2. Germline lookup yields CDR1 SGHTA and CDR2 FQGNSA. V dropped 5 bases and J dropped 4; count of bases not matched to a gene: 5. The CDR3 consists of 15 residues.

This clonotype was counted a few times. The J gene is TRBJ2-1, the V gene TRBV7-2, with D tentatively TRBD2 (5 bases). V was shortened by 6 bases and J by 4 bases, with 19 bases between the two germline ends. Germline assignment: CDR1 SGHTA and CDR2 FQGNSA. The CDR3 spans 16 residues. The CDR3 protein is CASRLGRVGHYNEQFF. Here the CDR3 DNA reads TGTGCCAGCAGACTAGGGCGGGTAGGGCATTACAATGAGCAGTTCTTC.

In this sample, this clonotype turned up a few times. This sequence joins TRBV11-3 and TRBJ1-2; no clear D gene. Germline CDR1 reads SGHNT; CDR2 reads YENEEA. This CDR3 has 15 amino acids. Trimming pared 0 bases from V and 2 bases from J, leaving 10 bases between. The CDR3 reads CASSLDPGTNYGYTF. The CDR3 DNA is TGTGCCAGCAGCTTAGATCCTGGTACGAACTATGGCTACACCTTC.

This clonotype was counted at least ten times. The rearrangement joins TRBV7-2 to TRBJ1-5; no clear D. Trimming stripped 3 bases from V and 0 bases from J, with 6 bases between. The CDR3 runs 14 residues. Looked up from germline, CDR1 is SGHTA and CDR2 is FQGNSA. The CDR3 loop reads CASSFYGSNQPQHF. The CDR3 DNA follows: TGTGCCAGCAGCTTTTACGGTAGCAATCAGCCCCAGCATTTT.

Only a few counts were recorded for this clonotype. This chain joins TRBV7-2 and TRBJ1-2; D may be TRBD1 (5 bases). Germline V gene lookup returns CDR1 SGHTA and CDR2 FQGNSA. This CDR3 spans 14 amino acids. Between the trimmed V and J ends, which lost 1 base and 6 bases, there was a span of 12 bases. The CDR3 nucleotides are TGTGCCAGCAGCTTAGATGGCAGGGTCAATGGCTACACCTTC. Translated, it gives CASSLDGRVNGYTF.

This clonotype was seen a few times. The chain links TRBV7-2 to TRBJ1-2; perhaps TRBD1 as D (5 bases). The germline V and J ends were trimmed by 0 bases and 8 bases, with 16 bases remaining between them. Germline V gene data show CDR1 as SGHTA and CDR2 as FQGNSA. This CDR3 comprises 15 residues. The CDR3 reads CASSLAGASKKGYTF. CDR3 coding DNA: TGTGCCAGCAGCTTAGCCGGGGCTTCTAAAAAGGGCTACACCTTC.

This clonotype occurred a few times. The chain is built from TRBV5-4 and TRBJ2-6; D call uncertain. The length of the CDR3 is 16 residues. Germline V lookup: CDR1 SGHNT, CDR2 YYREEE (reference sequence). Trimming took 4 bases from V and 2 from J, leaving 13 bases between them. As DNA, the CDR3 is TGTGCCAGCAGCCGCTACTTAGTGGCTGGGGCCAACGTCCTGACTTTC. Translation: CASSRYLVAGANVLTF. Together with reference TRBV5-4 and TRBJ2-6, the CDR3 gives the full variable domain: ETGVTQSPTHLIKTRGQQVTLRCSSQSGHNTVSWYQQALGQGPQFIFQYYREEENGRGNFPPRFSGLQFPNYSSELNVNALELDDSALYLCASSRYLVAGANVLTFGAGSRLTVL.

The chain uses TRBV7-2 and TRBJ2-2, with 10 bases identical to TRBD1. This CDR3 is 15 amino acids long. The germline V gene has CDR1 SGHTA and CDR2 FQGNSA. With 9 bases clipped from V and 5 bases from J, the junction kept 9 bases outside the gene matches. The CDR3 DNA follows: TGTGCCAGGGGAGGGACAGGGGATCGGACCGGGGAGCTGTTTTTT. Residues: CARGGTGDRTGELFF.

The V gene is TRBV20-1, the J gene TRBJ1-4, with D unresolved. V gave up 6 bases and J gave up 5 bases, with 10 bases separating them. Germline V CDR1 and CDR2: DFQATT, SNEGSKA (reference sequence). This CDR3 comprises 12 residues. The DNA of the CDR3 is TGCAGTGCCCGTGGCATCAATGAAAAACTGTTTTTT. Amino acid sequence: CSARGINEKLFF.

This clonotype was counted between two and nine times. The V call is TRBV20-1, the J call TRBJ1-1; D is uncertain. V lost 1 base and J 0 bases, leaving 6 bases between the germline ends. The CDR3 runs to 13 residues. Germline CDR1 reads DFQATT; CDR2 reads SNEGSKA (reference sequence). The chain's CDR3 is CSARGRVNTEAFF. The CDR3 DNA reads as TGCAGTGCTAGAGGGAGGGTGAACACTGAAGCTTTCTTT.

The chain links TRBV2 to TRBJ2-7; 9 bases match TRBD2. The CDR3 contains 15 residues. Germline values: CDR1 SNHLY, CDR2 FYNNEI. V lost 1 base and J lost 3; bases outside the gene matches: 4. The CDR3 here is CASSEVLAGRYEQYV. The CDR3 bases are TGTGCCAGCAGTGAAGTTCTAGCGGGGCGCTACGAGCAGTACGTC.

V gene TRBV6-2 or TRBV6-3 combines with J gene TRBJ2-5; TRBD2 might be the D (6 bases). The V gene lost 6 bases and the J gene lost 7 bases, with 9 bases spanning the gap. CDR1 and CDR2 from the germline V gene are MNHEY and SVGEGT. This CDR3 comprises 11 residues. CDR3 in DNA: TGTGCCAGCAGGACTAGGTCGACCCAGTACTTC. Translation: CASRTRSTQYF.

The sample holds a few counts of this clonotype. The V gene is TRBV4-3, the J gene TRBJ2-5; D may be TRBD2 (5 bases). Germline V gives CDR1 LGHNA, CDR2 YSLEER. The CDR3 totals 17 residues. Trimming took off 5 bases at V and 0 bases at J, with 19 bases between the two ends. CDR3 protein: CASSYHQLEPYQETQYF. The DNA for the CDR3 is TGCGCCAGCAGCTACCACCAACTAGAACCGTACCAAGAGACCCAGTACTTC.

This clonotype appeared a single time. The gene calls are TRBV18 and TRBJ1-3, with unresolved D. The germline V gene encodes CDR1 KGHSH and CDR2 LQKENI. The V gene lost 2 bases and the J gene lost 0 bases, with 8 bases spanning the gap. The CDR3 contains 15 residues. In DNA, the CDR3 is TGTGCCAGCTCACCAGGAAGCAGCTCTGGAAACACCATATATTTT. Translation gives CASSPGSSSGNTIYF.

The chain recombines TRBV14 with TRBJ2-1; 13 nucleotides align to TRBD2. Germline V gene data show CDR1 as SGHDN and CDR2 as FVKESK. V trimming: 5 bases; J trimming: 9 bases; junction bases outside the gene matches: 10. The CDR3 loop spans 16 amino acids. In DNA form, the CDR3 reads TGTGCCAGCAGCATACTAGCGGGAGGGCCTATTAGTGAGCAGTTCTTC. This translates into CASSILAGGPISEQFF.

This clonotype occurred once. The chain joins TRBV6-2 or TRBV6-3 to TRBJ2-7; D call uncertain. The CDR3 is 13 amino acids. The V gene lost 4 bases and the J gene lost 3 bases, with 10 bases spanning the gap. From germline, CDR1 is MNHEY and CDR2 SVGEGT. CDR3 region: CASSFRLRYEQYV. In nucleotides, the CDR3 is TGTGCCAGCAGTTTTCGACTTCGCTACGAGCAGTACGTC.

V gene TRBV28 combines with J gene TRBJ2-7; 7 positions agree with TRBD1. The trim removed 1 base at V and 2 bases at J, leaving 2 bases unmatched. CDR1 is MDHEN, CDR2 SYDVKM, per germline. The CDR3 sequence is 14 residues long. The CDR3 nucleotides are TGTGCCAGCAGTTTATTGCAGGGGGCCTACGAGCAGTACTTC. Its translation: CASSLLQGAYEQYF.

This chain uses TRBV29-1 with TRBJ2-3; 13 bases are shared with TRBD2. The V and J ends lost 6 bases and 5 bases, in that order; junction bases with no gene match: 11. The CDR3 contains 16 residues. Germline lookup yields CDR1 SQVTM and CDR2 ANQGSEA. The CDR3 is CSVEGLAGKKGDTQYF. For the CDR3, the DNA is TGCAGCGTGGAGGGACTAGCGGGAAAGAAGGGAGATACGCAGTATTTT.

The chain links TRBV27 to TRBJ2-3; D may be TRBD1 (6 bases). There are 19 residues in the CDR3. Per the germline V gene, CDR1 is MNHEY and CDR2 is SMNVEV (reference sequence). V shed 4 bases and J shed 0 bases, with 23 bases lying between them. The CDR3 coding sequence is TGTGCCAGCAGTTCGACCCACCGAACAGGGATATTTAGCACAGATACGCAGTATTTT. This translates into CASSSTHRTGIFSTDTQYF.

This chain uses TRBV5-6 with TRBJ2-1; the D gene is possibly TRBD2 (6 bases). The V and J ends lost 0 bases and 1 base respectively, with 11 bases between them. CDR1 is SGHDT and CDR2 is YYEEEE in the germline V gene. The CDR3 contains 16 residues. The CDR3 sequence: CASSLGPGASYNEQFF. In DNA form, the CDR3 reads TGTGCCAGCAGCTTGGGGCCGGGAGCATCCTACAATGAGCAGTTCTTC.

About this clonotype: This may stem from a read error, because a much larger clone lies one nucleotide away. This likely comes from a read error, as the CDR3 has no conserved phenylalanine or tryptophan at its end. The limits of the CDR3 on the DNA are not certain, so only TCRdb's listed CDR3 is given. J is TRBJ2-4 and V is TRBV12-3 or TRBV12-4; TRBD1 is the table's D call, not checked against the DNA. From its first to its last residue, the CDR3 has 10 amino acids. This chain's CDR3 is CASSMDRSYS.

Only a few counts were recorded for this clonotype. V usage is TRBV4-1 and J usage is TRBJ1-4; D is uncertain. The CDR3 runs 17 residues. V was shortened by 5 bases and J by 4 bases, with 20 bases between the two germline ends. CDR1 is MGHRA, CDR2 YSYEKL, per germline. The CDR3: CASSANPRRELNEKLFF. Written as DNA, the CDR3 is TGCGCCAGCAGCGCAAACCCCCGACGGGAACTTAATGAAAAACTGTTTTTT.